The clone carrying this T cell receptor beta chain appeared a single time. Profiled with immunoSEQ multiplex PCR; TCRdb holds only in-frame clones, not every one. The repertoire has 50,000 to 65,000 clones, almost 95% of them found once; the top ten carry about 4.6%. The data were taken from a study of technical replicates of blood from a few donors. Per the germline V gene, CDR1 is SGHNT and CDR2 is YYREEE (reference sequence). Unmatched junction bases numbered 9, after V lost 0 bases and J lost 8 bases. The CDR3 length is 16 residues. This sequence joins TRBV5-4 and TRBJ2-1; 9 bases map to TRBD1. This receptor was taken from a human donor in good health. Some clones in this sample may be carry-over from other donors' samples. Input material: PBMCs. For the CDR3, the DNA is TGTGCCAGCAGCTTGGGGCCGGACAGGGGCGGGCATGAGCAGTTCTTC. The encoded protein is CASSLGPDRGGHEQFF. Drawing the rest from reference TRBV5-4 and TRBJ2-1, the complete variable domain is ETGVTQSPTHLIKTRGQQVTLRCSSQSGHNTVSWYQQALGQGPQFIFQYYREEENGRGNFPPRFSGLQFPNYSSELNVNALELDDSALYLCASSLGPDRGGHEQFFGPGTRLTVL.